The rows below give T cell receptor beta chains drawn from one sample of a study of T cell changes during pregnancy in multiple sclerosis. Generated by immunoSEQ multiplex PCR, the TCRdb table keeps only in-frame clones and is missing some. The data hold about 110,000 clones, with 85% to 95% observed a single time. Sequencing used peripheral blood, obtained in the third trimester of pregnancy. The receptors stem from a female donor in good health, enrolled as a control in a pregnancy study. Each CDR3 is given with its conserved first and last residue. A D gene is named only where the DNA matches it firmly. Clone size, where shown, is once, few, many, or a class for clones that have expanded.

TRBJ2-2,TRBD2,-,14,TRBV6-5,TGTGCCAGCAGGACTAGCGTCGTTACCGGGGAGCTGTTTTTT,CASRTSVVTGELFF
TRBJ1-5,-,-,15,TRBV4-3,TGCGCCAGCAGCCAATATCGGGGGAGCAATCAGCCCCAGCATTTT,CASSQYRGSNQPQHF
TRBJ2-1,-,-,16,TRBV4-3,TGCGCCAGCAGGCCGTCTTCGAGGAGCTCCTACAATGAGCAGTTCTTC,CASRPSSRSSYNEQFF
TRBJ2-3,TRBD2,few,17,TRBV5-6,TGTGCCAGCAGCTTGGCCCCAGCGGGGGGCCTCACAGATACGCAGTATTTT,CASSLAPAGGLTDTQYF
TRBJ2-7,-,-,15,TRBV6-5,TGTGCCAGCAGATCGGACAGTCTGGGGTTCCTCGAGCAGTACTTC,CASRSDSLGFLEQYF
TRBJ1-5,TRBD1,-,16,TRBV7-9,TGTGCCAGCAGCCCCGGGACAGCAGGTTTGGGTCAGCCCCAGCATTTT,CASSPGTAGLGQPQHF
TRBJ1-3,-,-,16,TRBV4-3,TGCGCCAGCAGCCAAGTGATGGGGGGGGCTGGAAACACCATATATTTT,CASSQVMGGAGNTIYF
TRBJ1-1,-,once,15,TRBV30,TGTGCCTGGAGTGTTCCAGGCCCGCCCAACACTGAAGCTTTCTTT,CAWSVPGPPNTEAFF
TRBJ1-4,-,few,16,TRBV9,TGTGCCAGCAGCGTAGCTAAAGATGCAACTAATGAAAAACTGTTTTTT,CASSVAKDATNEKLFF
TRBJ1-1,-,-,13,TRBV2,TGTGCCAGCAGTGTTGAGGGGAACACTGAAGCTTTCTTT,CASSVEGNTEAFF
TRBJ1-2,TRBD1,-,14,TRBV11-3,TGTGCCAGCAGCTACGGGACAGGGGATTCGGGCTACACCTTC,CASSYGTGDSGYTF
TRBJ2-7,TRBD1,-,15,TRBV6-1,TGTGCCAGCAGTGTCGGACAGGGGAACCCCTACGAGCAGTACTTC,CASSVGQGNPYEQYF
TRBJ1-2,TRBD1,-,15,TRBV30,TGTGCCTGGAGTGTACAGCACAGGGGGCTCGGTGGCTACACCTTC,CAWSVQHRGLGGYTF
TRBJ2-3,TRBD2,-,20,TRBV4-1,TGCGCCAGCAGCCAAGTATTACTAGCGGGGAGAACTCTAAGCACAGATACGCAGTATTTT,CASSQVLLAGRTLSTDTQYF
TRBJ2-3,-,-,14,TRBV6-5,TGTGCCAGCAGTTACGACAGAAACACAGATACGCAGTATTTT,CASSYDRNTDTQYF
TRBJ1-6,-,-,14,TRBV6-5,TGTGCCAGCAGTTGGCAGGGTCATAATTCACCCCTCCACTTT,CASSWQGHNSPLHF
TRBJ2-7,TRBD1,-,14,TRBV19,TGTGCCAGTAGCAAGGCAGGGGGACCGTACGAGCAGTACTTC,CASSKAGGPYEQYF
TRBJ2-7,TRBD1,few,13,TRBV18,TGTGCCAGCTCACCGGGACAGGGGAACGAGCAGTACTTC,CASSPGQGNEQYF
TRBJ1-1,-,-,14,TRBV25-1,TGTGCCAGCAGGGGCTCAGACAGGTACTCTGAAGCTTTCTTT,CASRGSDRYSEAFF
TRBJ1-2,TRBD1,-,14,TRBV4-1,TGCGCCAGCAGCCAAATTGGGACAGGGGCAATCGGGACCTTC,CASSQIGTGAIGTF
TRBJ1-1,-,-,12,TRBV7-2,TGTGCCAGCAGCTTAGCAGGGGTCGGGGCTTTCTTT,CASSLAGVGAFF
TRBJ1-6,-,-,17,TRBV30,TGTGCCTGGAGCCCGAACAGGGTTGGGTCCTATAATTCACCCCTCCACTTT,CAWSPNRVGSYNSPLHF
TRBJ1-2,TRBD1,-,16,TRBV27,TGTGCCAGCACCCGAGGGACAGGAATGGGTGTCTATGGCTACACCTTC,CASTRGTGMGVYGYTF